This TCR beta chain emerged from a study of beta chain features in type 1 diabetes. Overall study findings and caveats: Type 1 diabetes patients had moderately but significantly shorter TCRB CDR3s in all four CD4+ subsets. The naive, central memory and Treg TCRB repertoires looked more alike in patients than they did in healthy donors.

cDNA synthesis used the whole RNA isolate, giving expressed TCRB sequences. Produced via immunoSEQ multiplex PCR; TCRdb's table is partial and in-frame only. The repertoire has roughly 160,000 clones, about 9% of them found once; the top ten carry 0.45% to 0.6%. In regard to this clone: What it binds is not known.

The TCR sequence derives from a woman aged 18-35 years with type 1 diabetes. Sequencing was done on a sample of central memory CD4+ T cells from blood.

CDR3 region: CASSAWSYEQYF. As DNA, the CDR3 is TGTGCCAGCAGCGCTTGGAGTTACGAGCAGTACTTC. V is TRBV11-2 and J is TRBJ2-7, with unresolved D. This CDR3 spans 12 amino acids. Germline CDR1 and CDR2: SGHAT and FQNNGV. The V end was cut by 5 bases, the J end by 4 bases, with 9 bases between.